The 28 T cell receptor beta chains given below trace back to one sample, sequenced in a study of T cell changes during pregnancy in multiple sclerosis. Measured with immunoSEQ multiplex PCR; TCRdb has only the in-frame clones, and not every one. The table includes under 50,000 clones, approximately 90% detected once. The sample in question was CD4+ T cells from peripheral blood mononuclear cells, obtained in the second trimester of pregnancy. The receptors derive from a female donor in good health, enrolled as a control in a pregnancy study.

The chain links TRBV9 to TRBJ2-7, with 7 bases that match TRBD1. Trimming cost V 5 bases and J 3 bases; bases outside gene matches: 5. The CDR3 sequence is 13 residues long. Germline V gives CDR1 SGDLS, CDR2 YYNGEE. This CDR3 is CASRGTELYEQYF. CDR3 nucleotides: TGTGCCAGCAGGGGGACAGAACTCTACGAGCAGTACTTC.

The chain carries TRBV6-6 and TRBJ1-2; 9 nucleotides match TRBD1. The germline gives CDR1 MNHNY, CDR2 SVGAGI (reference sequence). After removal of 6 bases from V and 6 bases from J, the junction contained 8 bases not matched to a gene. The CDR3 spans 14 residues. CDR3 DNA sequence: TGTGCCAGCAGGACAGGGGGTATCCCGAATGGCTACACCTTC. Its protein is CASRTGGIPNGYTF.

This clone was recorded a few times. The chain is built from TRBV6-4 and TRBJ2-3; 10 positions agree with TRBD2. The length of the CDR3 is 15 residues. V lost 3 bases, J lost 6 bases, and 6 bases stayed unmatched. CDR1 is MRHNA and CDR2 is SNTAGT in the germline V gene. CDR3 bases: TGTGCCAGCAGTGAATGGAGCGGGGGGGCGGATACGCAGTATTTT. Protein: CASSEWSGGADTQYF.

The chain couples TRBV7-6 to TRBJ1-1, with D unclear. V lost 5 bases to trimming and J lost 1 base, with 8 bases between them. The CDR3 runs to 13 residues. In germline, CDR1 is SGHVS, CDR2 FNYEAQ. The CDR3 nucleotides are TGTGCCAGCAGCCAACAAGAGAACACTGAAGCTTTCTTT. Residues: CASSQQENTEAFF. Supplemented by reference TRBV7-6 and TRBJ1-1, the full variable domain reads GAGVSQSPRYKVTKRGQDVALRCDPISGHVSLYWYRQALGQGPEFLTYFNYEAQQDKSGLPNDRFSAERPEGSISTLTIQRTEQRDSAMYRCASSQQENTEAFFGQGTRLTVV.

About this clone itself: Relative to the germline gene, one junction end is altered; a read error may explain this. The genes are TRBV4-3 and TRBJ2-5; tentatively, D is TRBD1 (6 bases). The CDR3 covers 13 residues. Per germline, CDR1 LGHNA and CDR2 YSLEER. CDR3 DNA: TGCGCCAGCAGCCAAGCCCTAGGGGACACCCAGAACTTC. Translated: CASSQALGDTQNF.

This clone was seen just once. This chain joins TRBV6-5 and TRBJ2-5; D is perhaps TRBD2 (6 bases). This CDR3 comprises 13 residues. Per germline, CDR1 MNHEY and CDR2 SVGAGI. V was trimmed by 8 bases and J by 5 bases, leaving 15 bases between them. The CDR3: CASRRDPRETQYF. CDR3 bases: TGTGCCAGCCGGAGGGACCCGCGGGAGACCCAGTACTTC.

The chain couples TRBV11-2 to TRBJ1-5; the match to TRBD1 covers 7 bases. The CDR3 is made up of 13 amino acids. Germline V gives CDR1 SGHAT, CDR2 FQNNGV. Unmatched junction bases numbered 3, after V lost 6 bases and J lost 4 bases. For the CDR3, the DNA is TGTGCCAGCAGTAGGGGGCCGAATCAGCCCCAGCATTTT. Translating gives CASSRGPNQPQHF.

The V gene is TRBV6-1, the J gene TRBJ1-5, with D possibly being TRBD1 (6 bases). CDR1 MNHNS and CDR2 SASEGT come from the germline V gene. The CDR3 is 13 amino acids. V was pared by 6 bases and J by 7 bases, with 13 bases between. The CDR3 here is CASREQGVQPQHF. The CDR3 DNA sequence: TGTGCCAGCAGGGAACAGGGTGTACAGCCCCAGCATTTT.

The rearrangement joins TRBV15 to TRBJ1-5, with a possible D match to TRBD1 (5 bases). This CDR3 is built from 16 residues. The germline gives CDR1 LNHNV, CDR2 YYDKDF (reference sequence). V lost 5 bases and J lost 3, with 17 bases in between. The CDR3 region is CATSLVRRVANQPQHF. DNA of the CDR3: TGTGCCACCAGCCTGGTCCGCAGGGTGGCCAATCAGCCCCAGCATTTT.

The chain couples TRBV7-8 to TRBJ1-1; D unresolved. In germline, CDR1 is SGHVS, CDR2 FQNEAQ. This CDR3 region has 14 residues. V lost 5 bases and J lost 1, with 11 bases in between. CDR3 DNA: TGTGCCAGCAGCCCAGGCTATACGAACACTGAAGCTTTCTTT. Amino acids: CASSPGYTNTEAFF.

The J gene is TRBJ2-2, the V gene TRBV7-2; 8 bases map to TRBD1. V trimming: 6 bases; J trimming: 5 bases; junction bases outside the gene matches: 5. This CDR3 contains 14 residues. Germline V gene data show CDR1 as SGHTA and CDR2 as FQGNSA. In DNA form, the CDR3 reads TGTGCCAGCAGGCGGACAGGGCAAACCGGGGAGCTGTTTTTT. It yields the protein CASRRTGQTGELFF.

As to this clone: The identical CDR3 is also encoded by other nucleotide sequences in the sample. The rearrangement joins TRBV2 to TRBJ1-3; the match to TRBD1 covers 9 bases. V was clipped by 9 bases and J by 8 bases; unmatched bases: 14. CDR1 and CDR2 (germline): SNHLY, FYNNEI. The CDR3 is 15 amino acids. The CDR3 DNA sequence: TGTGCCAGTAGACCCTTCCGGACAGGGGACCACACCATATATTTT. Translated, it gives CASRPFRTGDHTIYF.

The rearrangement uses TRBV7-9 and TRBJ1-6, with D perhaps matching TRBD1 (5 bases). Germline CDR1 reads SEHNR; CDR2 reads FQNEAQ (reference sequence). Trimming removed 5 bases from V and 10 bases from J, with 21 bases in between. This CDR3 has 16 amino acids. Here the CDR3 DNA reads TGTGCCAGCAGCCGGACCCTAGCGGGGCCAGGGTCACCCCTCCACTTT. Its translation is CASSRTLAGPGSPLHF.

This clone was seen just once. This chain uses TRBV7-2 with TRBJ2-3; TRBD1 is a possible D gene (5 bases). CDR1 SGHTA and CDR2 FQGNSA come from the germline V gene. The V end was cut by 1 base, the J end by 6 bases, with 11 bases between. The CDR3 covers 14 residues. The CDR3 is CASSLEWGWDTQYF. The CDR3 DNA reads as TGTGCCAGCAGCTTAGAATGGGGCTGGGATACGCAGTATTTT.

The chain carries TRBV5-5 and TRBJ2-5; TRBD2 matches at 9 bases. The length of the CDR3 is 15 residues. V lost 4 bases, J lost 5 bases, and 9 bases stayed unmatched. From germline, CDR1 is SGHKS and CDR2 YYEKEE (reference sequence). The CDR3 DNA follows: TGTGCCAGCAGCCCCGAGGCGGGGGGGCGGGAGACCCAGTACTTC. Protein sequence: CASSPEAGGRETQYF.

The chain couples TRBV4-3 to TRBJ1-3, with D possibly TRBD1 on 6 matching bases. Germline V gives CDR1 LGHNA, CDR2 YSLEER. Trimming took off 1 base at V and 0 bases at J, with 10 bases between the two ends. The CDR3 length is 16 residues. CDR3 sequence: CASSQAGGRSGNTIYF. The CDR3 coding sequence is TGCGCCAGCAGCCAAGCGGGGGGCCGCTCTGGAAACACCATATATTTT.

This chain joins TRBV25-1 and TRBJ2-4; D is undetermined. Deletions cut 5 bases from V and 5 bases from J, with 10 bases between. In germline, CDR1 is MGHDK, CDR2 SYGVNS. CDR3 length: 13 amino acids. The CDR3 coding sequence is TGTGCCAGCAGTCGGCAGGCCCAAAACATTCAGTACTTC. It codes for CASSRQAQNIQYF.

The chain joins TRBV6-1 to TRBJ1-2, with D possibly TRBD1 on 5 matching bases. CDR3 length: 15 amino acids. CDR1 and CDR2 (germline): MNHNS, SASEGT. V was trimmed by 5 bases and J by 2 bases, leaving 15 bases between them. The CDR3 DNA follows: TGTGCCAGCAGTCCAGGGTCTAGACGAAACTATGGCTACACCTTC. Residues: CASSPGSRRNYGYTF.

The rearrangement links TRBV28 to TRBJ1-1; D is undetermined. Germline CDR1 reads MDHEN; CDR2 reads SYDVKM. This CDR3 spans 14 amino acids. Trimming left V 3 bases short and J 1 base short, with 9 bases between. The CDR3 DNA reads TGTGCCAGCAGTTTCGGGGTTGGGAACACTGAAGCTTTCTTT. Encoded protein: CASSFGVGNTEAFF.

This chain joins TRBV11-2 and TRBJ1-6; 8 bases align to TRBD1. With 1 base clipped from V and 7 bases from J, the junction kept 3 bases outside the gene matches. CDR1 is SGHAT, CDR2 FQNNGV, per germline. CDR3 length equals 15 residues. Here the CDR3 DNA reads TGTGCCAGCAGCTTAGGGCGACAGGGGAATTCACCCCTCCACTTT. Its protein is CASSLGRQGNSPLHF.

This rearrangement joins TRBV5-6 to TRBJ2-1; 11 nucleotides agree with TRBD1. This CDR3 has 13 residues. With V trimmed by 9 bases and J by 14 bases, 13 bases remained unmatched. Germline V gene sequence: CDR1 SGHDT, CDR2 YYEEEE. DNA for the CDR3: TGTGCCACCAAGATGTCCGGGACAGGGGGTGAGTTCTTC. It specifies CATKMSGTGGEFF.

The J gene is TRBJ1-6, the V gene TRBV5-6, with 10 bases aligning to TRBD1. This CDR3 contains 16 residues. With V trimmed by 4 bases and J by 7 bases, 8 bases remained unmatched. CDR1 and CDR2 (germline): SGHDT, YYEEEE. The CDR3 spells CASSQLRGQGNSPLHF. CDR3 in DNA: TGTGCCAGCAGCCAACTGAGGGGACAGGGGAATTCACCCCTCCACTTT.

Worth noting for this clone: Relative to the germline gene, one junction end is altered; a read error may explain this. The V and J genes are TRBV29-1 and TRBJ1-2; 8 bases align to TRBD1. This CDR3 contains 13 residues. The germline CDR1 and CDR2 sequences are SQVTM and ANQGSEA. DNA of the CDR3: TGCAGCGTCGAAGGACAGGGTGGCAAGGGCTACACCTTC. Residues: CSVEGQGGKGYTF.

This chain connects TRBV28 to TRBJ1-2; D is undetermined. Trimming cost V 2 bases and J 5 bases, with 6 bases left between them. Germline CDR1 reads MDHEN; CDR2 reads SYDVKM. The CDR3 runs 12 residues. The CDR3 here is CASSLARYGYTF. The CDR3 nucleotides read TGTGCCAGCAGTTTAGCGAGATATGGCTACACCTTC.

The V call is TRBV7-2, the J call TRBJ2-1; TRBD1 might be the D (5 bases). This CDR3 is 14 amino acids long. V gave up 5 bases and J gave up 6 bases, with 14 bases separating them. CDR1 and CDR2 (germline): SGHTA, FQGNSA. The CDR3: CASSGSRQGNEQFF. In nucleotides, the CDR3 is TGTGCCAGCAGCGGGTCACGGCAGGGCAATGAGCAGTTCTTC.

This sequence joins TRBV6-1 and TRBJ2-1; 8 bases are a match to TRBD1. The CDR3 extends over 15 amino acids. J gave up 4 bases and V 6 bases, and 8 bases lay outside the gene matches. Per the germline V gene, CDR1 is MNHNS and CDR2 is SASEGT. CDR3: CASRLGQGRYNEQFF. CDR3 coding DNA: TGTGCCAGCAGATTAGGACAGGGAAGGTACAATGAGCAGTTCTTC.

The V gene is TRBV7-3, the J gene TRBJ1-1; 7 bases map to TRBD1. V was clipped by 2 bases and J by 5 bases; unmatched bases: 11. The CDR3 is 16 amino acids. Germline V gives CDR1 SGHTA, CDR2 FQGTGA. CDR3 DNA sequence: TGTGCCAGCAGCTTAGGGGGGACAGTTAAGGTTACTGAAGCTTTCTTT. Residues: CASSLGGTVKVTEAFF.

With respect to this clone: Germline is not matched at one junction end, which may reflect a read error. The chain employs TRBV19 and TRBJ2-5, with 9 nucleotides matching TRBD1. Germline V gene data show CDR1 as LNHDA and CDR2 as SQIVND (reference sequence). The CDR3 consists of 19 residues. CDR3 amino acids: CASSLDGGAGTGFRETQYF. CDR3 nucleotide sequence: TGTGCCAGTAGTCTAGACGGAGGGGCCGGGACAGGGTTTCGGGAGACCCAGTACTTC.